The TCR beta chain under discussion was sequenced for a study of T cell responses to AZD1222 COVID-19 vaccine. Study at large: Pooled samples include second doses given at about 4 or 12 weeks.

Whole-study results and caveats: It should be noted that donors were predominantly white British and more often female, and clonal diversity was possibly underestimated. Seropositivity was recorded at baseline in only a handful of AZD1222 recipients. As reported, nearly half of all spike-specific TCRs target variant regions that are unmutated.

With 2 bases clipped from V and 2 bases from J, the junction kept 3 bases outside the gene matches. Germline lookup yields CDR1 MNHNS and CDR2 SASEGT. The CDR3 is 15 amino acids. To note about this clone: The target antigen is unknown.

Some clones are missing from TCRdb's copy, which holds only in-frame ones; the method was immunoSEQ multiplex PCR. Among tens of thousands of clones listed, roughly 75% were seen once. V gene TRBV6-1 combines with J gene TRBJ2-1, with TRBD1 matching 7 bases. Sample: peripheral blood, taken on day 0 of AZD1222 vaccination. The clonotype originates from an adult in good health. The CDR3: CASSESQGAYNEQFF. CDR3 sequence (DNA): TGTGCCAGCAGTGAAAGCCAGGGGGCCTACAATGAGCAGTTCTTC.